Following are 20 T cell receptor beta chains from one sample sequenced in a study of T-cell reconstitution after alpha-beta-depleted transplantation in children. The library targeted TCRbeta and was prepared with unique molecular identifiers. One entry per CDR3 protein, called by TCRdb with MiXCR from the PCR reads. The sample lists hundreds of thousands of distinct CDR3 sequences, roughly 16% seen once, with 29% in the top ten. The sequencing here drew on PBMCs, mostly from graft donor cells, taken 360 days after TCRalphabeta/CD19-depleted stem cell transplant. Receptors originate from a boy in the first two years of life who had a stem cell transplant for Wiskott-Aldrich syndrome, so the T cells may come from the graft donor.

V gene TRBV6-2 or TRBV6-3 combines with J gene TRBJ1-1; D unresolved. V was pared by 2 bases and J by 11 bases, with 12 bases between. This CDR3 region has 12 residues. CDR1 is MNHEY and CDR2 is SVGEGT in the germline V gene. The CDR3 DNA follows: TGTGCCAGCAGTTACCCTAGAAGGATGGCTTTCTTT. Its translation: CASSYPRRMAFF.

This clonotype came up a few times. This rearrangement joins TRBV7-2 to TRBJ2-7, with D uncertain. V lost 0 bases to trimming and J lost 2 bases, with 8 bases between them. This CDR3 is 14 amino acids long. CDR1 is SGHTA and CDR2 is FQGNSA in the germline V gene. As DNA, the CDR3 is TGTGCCAGCAGCTTAGCCCTACGAGCCTACGAGCAGTACTTC. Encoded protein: CASSLALRAYEQYF.

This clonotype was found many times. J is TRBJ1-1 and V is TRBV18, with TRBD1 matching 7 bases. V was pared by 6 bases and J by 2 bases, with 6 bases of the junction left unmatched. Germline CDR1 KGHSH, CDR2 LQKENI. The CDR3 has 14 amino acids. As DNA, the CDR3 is TGTGCCAGCTCCTACGACAGGGTCAACACTGAAGCTTTCTTT. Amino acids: CASSYDRVNTEAFF.

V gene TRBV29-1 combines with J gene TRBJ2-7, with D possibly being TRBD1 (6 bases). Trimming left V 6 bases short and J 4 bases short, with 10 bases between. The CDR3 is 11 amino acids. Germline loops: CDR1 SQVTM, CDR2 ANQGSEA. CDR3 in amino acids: CSVIQGYEQYF. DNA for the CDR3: TGCAGCGTCATACAGGGATACGAGCAGTACTTC.

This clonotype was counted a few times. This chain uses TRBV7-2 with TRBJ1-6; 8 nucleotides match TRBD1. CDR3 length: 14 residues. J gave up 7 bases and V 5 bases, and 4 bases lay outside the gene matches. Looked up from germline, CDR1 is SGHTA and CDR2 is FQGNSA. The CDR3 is CASSRQGRNSPLHF. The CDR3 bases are TGTGCCAGCAGCAGACAGGGGCGAAATTCACCCCTCCACTTT.

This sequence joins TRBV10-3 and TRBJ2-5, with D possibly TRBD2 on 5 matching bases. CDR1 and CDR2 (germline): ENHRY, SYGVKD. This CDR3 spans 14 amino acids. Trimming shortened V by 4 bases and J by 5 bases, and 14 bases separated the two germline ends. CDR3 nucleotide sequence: TGTGCCATCAGTGTAATAGGGCCGGGGGAGACCCAGTACTTC. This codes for CAISVIGPGETQYF.

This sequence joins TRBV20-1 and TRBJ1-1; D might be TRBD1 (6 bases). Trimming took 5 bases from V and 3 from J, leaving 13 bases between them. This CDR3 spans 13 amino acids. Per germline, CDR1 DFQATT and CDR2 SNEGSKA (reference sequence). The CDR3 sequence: CSASNRDHTEAFF. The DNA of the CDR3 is TGCAGTGCTTCGAACAGGGATCACACTGAAGCTTTCTTT.

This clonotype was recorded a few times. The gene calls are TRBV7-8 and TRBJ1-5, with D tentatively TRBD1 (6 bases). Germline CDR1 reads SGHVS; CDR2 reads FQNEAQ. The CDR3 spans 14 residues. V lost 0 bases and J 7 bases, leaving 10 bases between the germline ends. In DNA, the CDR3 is TGTGCCAGCAGCTTAGCGCTAAGGGGGCAGCCCCAGCATTTT. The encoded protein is CASSLALRGQPQHF.

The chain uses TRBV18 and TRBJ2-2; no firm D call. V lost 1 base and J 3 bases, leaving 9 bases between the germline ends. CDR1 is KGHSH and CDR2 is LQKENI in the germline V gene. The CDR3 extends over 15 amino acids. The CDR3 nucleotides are TGTGCCAGCTCACCACAGGGTGGGTACACCGGGGAGCTGTTTTTT. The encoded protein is CASSPQGGYTGELFF.

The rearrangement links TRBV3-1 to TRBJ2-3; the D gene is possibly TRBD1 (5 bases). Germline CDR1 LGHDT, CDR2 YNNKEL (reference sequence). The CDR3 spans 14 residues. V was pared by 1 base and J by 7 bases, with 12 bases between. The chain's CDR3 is CASSQGFQGYTQYF. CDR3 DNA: TGTGCCAGCAGCCAAGGTTTTCAGGGTTATACGCAGTATTTT.

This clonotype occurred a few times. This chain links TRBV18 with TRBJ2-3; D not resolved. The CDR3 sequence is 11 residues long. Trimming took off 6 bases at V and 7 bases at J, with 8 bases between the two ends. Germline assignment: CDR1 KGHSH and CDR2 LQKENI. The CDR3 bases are TGTGCCAGCTCGGTCACTCATACGCAGTATTTT. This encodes CASSVTHTQYF.

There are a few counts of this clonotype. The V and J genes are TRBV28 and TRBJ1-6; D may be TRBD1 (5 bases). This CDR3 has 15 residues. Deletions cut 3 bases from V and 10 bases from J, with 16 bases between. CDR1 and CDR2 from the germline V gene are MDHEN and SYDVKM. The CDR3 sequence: CASSFGQGGISPLHF. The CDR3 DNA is TGTGCCAGCAGTTTTGGGCAGGGAGGAATATCACCCCTCCACTTT.

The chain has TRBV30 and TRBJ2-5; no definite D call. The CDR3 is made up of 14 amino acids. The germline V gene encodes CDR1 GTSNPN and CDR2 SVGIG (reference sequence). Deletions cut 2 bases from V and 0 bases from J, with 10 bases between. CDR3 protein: CAWSPWTYQETQYF. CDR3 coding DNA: TGTGCCTGGAGTCCTTGGACCTACCAAGAGACCCAGTACTTC.

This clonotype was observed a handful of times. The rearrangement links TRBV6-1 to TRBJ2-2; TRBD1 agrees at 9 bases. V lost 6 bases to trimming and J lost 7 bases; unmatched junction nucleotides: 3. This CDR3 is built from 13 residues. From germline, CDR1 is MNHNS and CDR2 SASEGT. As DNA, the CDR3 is TGTGCCAGCAGGGGACAGGGATTCGGGGAGCTGTTTTTT. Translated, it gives CASRGQGFGELFF.

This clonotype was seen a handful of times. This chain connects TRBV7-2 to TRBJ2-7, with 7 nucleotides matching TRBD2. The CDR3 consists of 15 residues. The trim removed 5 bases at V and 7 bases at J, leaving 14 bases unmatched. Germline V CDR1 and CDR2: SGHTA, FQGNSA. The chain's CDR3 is CASSLKAGLVEEQYF. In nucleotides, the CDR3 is TGTGCCAGCAGCCTTAAAGCGGGATTAGTGGAAGAGCAGTACTTC.

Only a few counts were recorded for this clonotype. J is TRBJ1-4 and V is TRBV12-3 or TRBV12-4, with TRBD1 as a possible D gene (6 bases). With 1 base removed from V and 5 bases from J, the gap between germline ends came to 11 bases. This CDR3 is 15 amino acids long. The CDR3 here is CASSLDGRGNEKLFF. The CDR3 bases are TGTGCCAGCAGTTTAGACGGCAGGGGAAATGAAAAACTGTTTTTT.

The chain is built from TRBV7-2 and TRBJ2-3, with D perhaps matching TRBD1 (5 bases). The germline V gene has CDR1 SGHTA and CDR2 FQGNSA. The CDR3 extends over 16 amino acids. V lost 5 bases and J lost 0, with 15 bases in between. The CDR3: CASSQQNRISTDTQYF. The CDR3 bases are TGTGCCAGCAGCCAACAGAACAGGATTAGCACAGATACGCAGTATTTT. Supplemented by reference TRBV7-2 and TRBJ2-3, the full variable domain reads GAGVSQSPSNKVTEKGKDVELRCDPISGHTALYWYRQSLGQGLEFLIYFQGNSAPDKSGLPSDRFSAERTGGSVSTLTIQRTQQEDSAVYLCASSQQNRISTDTQYFGPGTRLTVL.

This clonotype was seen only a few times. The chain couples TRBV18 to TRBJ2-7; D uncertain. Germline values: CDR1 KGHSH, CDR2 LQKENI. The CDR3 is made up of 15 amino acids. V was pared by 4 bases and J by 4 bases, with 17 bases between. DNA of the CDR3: TGTGCCAGCTCACAGACCGGGTCCCGATCTTACGAGCAGTACTTC. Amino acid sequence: CASSQTGSRSYEQYF.

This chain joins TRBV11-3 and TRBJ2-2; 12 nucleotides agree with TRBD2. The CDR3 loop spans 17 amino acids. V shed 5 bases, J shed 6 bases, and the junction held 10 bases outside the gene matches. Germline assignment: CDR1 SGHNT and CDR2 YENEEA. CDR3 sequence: CASSREATSGGSGELFF. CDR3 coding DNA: TGTGCCAGCAGCCGAGAAGCAACTAGCGGGGGGTCCGGGGAGCTGTTTTTT.

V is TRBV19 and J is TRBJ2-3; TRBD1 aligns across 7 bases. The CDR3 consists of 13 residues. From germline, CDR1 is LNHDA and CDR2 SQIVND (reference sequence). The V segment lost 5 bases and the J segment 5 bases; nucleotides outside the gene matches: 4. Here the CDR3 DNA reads TGTGCCAGTAGTGTCAACAGGGGAGATACGCAGTATTTT. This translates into CASSVNRGDTQYF.